This T cell receptor (beta chain) was profiled in a study of OX40 agonist ivuxolimab in advanced cancers. Clones were sequenced by immunoSEQ multiplex PCR, and TCRdb holds only the in-frame ones, with some missing. The sample includes roughly 64,000 clones, roughly 87% of them seen just once. The ends were cut back, 0 bases at V and 9 bases at J, with 13 bases in the middle. This CDR3 spans 14 amino acids. Germline CDR1 and CDR2: SGHKS and YYEKEE (reference sequence). The J gene is TRBJ2-1, the V gene TRBV5-5; D may be TRBD1 (6 bases). The sequence derives from an adult with an advanced solid tumor such as melanoma, head and neck, liver or kidney cancer. This sample comprised CD4+ or CD8+ T cells sorted from blood, obtained in a trial of the OX40 agonist ivuxolimab. CDR3 in DNA: TGTGCCAGCAGCTTGGTGCAGGTAGGGGGTGAGCAGTTCTTC. It translates to CASSLVQVGGEQFF.